This is a list of T cell receptor beta chains from one sample in a study of shared clonotypes between healthy human individuals. Sequencing used immunoSEQ multiplex PCR; TCRdb keeps in-frame clones, though not all of them. Among around 650,000 clones listed, around 96% were seen once. The material sequenced was naive CD8+ T cells sorted from blood. Receptor source: a woman under 40 in good health. Each CDR3 is given with its conserved first and last residue. Fields, in order: clone size, D gene, V gene, J gene, CDR3 DNA, CDR3 protein. D genes are given only for firm matches. Only some rows state a clone size, as once, few, many or a class for expanded clones.

>.|.|TRBV14|TRBJ2-3
TGTGCCAGCAGCCCGCACTCGAATACGCAGTATTTT
CASSPHSNTQYF
>once|TRBD2|TRBV9|TRBJ2-2
TGTGCCAGCAGCGAGCGGACTAGCGGCCTCACCGGGGAGCTGTTTTTT
CASSERTSGLTGELFF
>.|.|TRBV14|TRBJ2-1
TGTGCCAGCAGCCAAGCTGCAGGGCGCTCCTACAATGAGCAGTTCTTC
CASSQAAGRSYNEQFF
>.|.|TRBV5-6|TRBJ1-1
TGTGCCAGCAGCTTGGGCGTGGACACTGAAGCTTTCTTT
CASSLGVDTEAFF
>.|.|TRBV28|TRBJ2-1
TGTGCCAGCAGTTTTAATAGGGGCGATGAGCAGTTCTTC
CASSFNRGDEQFF
>once|.|TRBV27|TRBJ2-1
TGTGCCAGCAGTAGGACTCGCTGGGCCAATGAGCAGTTCTTC
CASSRTRWANEQFF
>.|TRBD2|TRBV15|TRBJ2-5
TGTGCCACCAGCAGAGATATACTAGCGGGAGGGCCTGGTGAGACCCAGTACTTC
CATSRDILAGGPGETQYF
>.|.|TRBV10-2|TRBJ2-1
TGCGCCAGCAGTGCTGGGAGCTCCTACAATGAGCAGTTCTTC
CASSAGSSYNEQFF
>.|.|TRBV27|TRBJ1-2
TGTGCCAGCAGGGAACCGGGCTTAGGCGGGGGCTACACCTTC
CASREPGLGGGYTF
>.|.|TRBV5-4|TRBJ2-1
TGTGCCAGCAGCTTGGTGGGCGCTTTGGATGAGCAGTTCTTC
CASSLVGALDEQFF
>once|TRBD2|TRBV5-1|TRBJ2-5
TGCGCCAGCAGCCCGGGACTAGCGGGAGGGTTAGAGACCCAGTACTTC
CASSPGLAGGLETQYF
>.|TRBD2|TRBV18|TRBJ2-2
TGTGCCAGCTCACCTCTAGCGGGAGACACCGGGGAGCTGTTTTTT
CASSPLAGDTGELFF
>once|.|TRBV4-1|TRBJ1-5
TGCGCCAGCAGCCCTCATCTGACCTACAATCAGCCCCAGCATTTT
CASSPHLTYNQPQHF
>.|TRBD1|TRBV19|TRBJ1-2
TGTGCCACCGTAGCCTGGACAGGGGGCCATGGCTACACCTTC
CATVAWTGGHGYTF
>.|.|TRBV27|TRBJ2-7
TGTGCCAGCAGTTTCCAGGAAAACTACGAGCAGTACTTC
CASSFQENYEQYF
>.|.|TRBV28|TRBJ2-1
TGTGCCAGCAGAAGTCCGACCCCTGAGCAGTTCTTC
CASRSPTPEQFF
>once|.|TRBV7-9|TRBJ2-1
TGTGCCAGCAGCTTAGATCTAGCAGGTGAGCAGTTCTTC
CASSLDLAGEQFF
>.|.|TRBV28|TRBJ1-2
TGTGCCAGCAACCTAGCCGGGATCTATGGCTACACCTTC
CASNLAGIYGYTF
>once|.|TRBV29-1|TRBJ1-1
TGCAGCGTTGAAACAGGCTCGAACACTGAAGCTTTCTTT
CSVETGSNTEAFF
>.|.|TRBV27|TRBJ1-1
TGTGCCAGCAGTTTTGGGGGGCTGAGAACTGAAGCTTTCTTT
CASSFGGLRTEAFF
>.|.|TRBV4-1|TRBJ1-1
TGCGCCAGCAGCCAAGATCCGGCTTCGGGGGACACTGAAGCTTTCTTT
CASSQDPASGDTEAFF
>.|.|TRBV28|TRBJ2-5
TGTGCCAGCAGTGCCCCCCGAGGCTGGGAGACCCAGTACTTC
CASSAPRGWETQYF
>.|TRBD1|TRBV7-9|TRBJ2-7
TGTGCCAGCAGCTCAACCGGGACAGGGGTCGAGCAGTACTTC
CASSSTGTGVEQYF
>.|.|TRBV5-8|TRBJ1-2
TGTGCCAGCAGCTTGGCAATCGACTATGGCTACACCTTC
CASSLAIDYGYTF
>.|.|TRBV19|TRBJ2-7
TGTGCCATCGTGGGGGTCGAGCAGTACTTC
CAIVGVEQYF
>.|.|TRBV6-5|TRBJ1-2
TGTGCCAGCAGTTACTCGGAGGGTTGGGGTGGCTACACCTTC
CASSYSEGWGGYTF
>.|TRBD2|TRBV28|TRBJ2-5
TGTGCCAGCAGTTCTAGCGGGCTAGAGACCCAGTACTTC
CASSSSGLETQYF
>.|.|TRBV28|TRBJ2-3
TGTGCCAGCAGTGAGGACGGTCCTAGCACAGATACGCAGTATTTT
CASSEDGPSTDTQYF
>.|.|TRBV6-1|TRBJ2-7
TGTGCCAGCAGTGACAGGGGCAATTCCTACGAGCAGTACTTC
CASSDRGNSYEQYF
>.|.|TRBV2|TRBJ2-1
TGTGCCAGCAGTGAATGGGTAGGAGGGGTCAGGGACAATGAGCAGTTCTTC
CASSEWVGGVRDNEQFF
>.|.|TRBV5-4|TRBJ2-7
TGTGCCAGCAGCTTTGAGGCCGACTCCTACGAGCAGTACTTC
CASSFEADSYEQYF
>.|.|TRBV27|TRBJ2-1
TGTGCCAGCACCCTAACCTCCGGGGTGGGAAGTAATGAGCAGTTCTTC
CASTLTSGVGSNEQFF
>.|TRBD1|TRBV5-6|TRBJ1-6
TGTGCCAGCAGCTTCTGGACAGGACATATCTCTAATTCACCCCTCCACTTT
CASSFWTGHISNSPLHF
>.|.|TRBV5-4|TRBJ2-7
TGTGCCAGCAGCTTGGGTCAGGGACCCTACGAGCAGTACTTC
CASSLGQGPYEQYF
>.|.|TRBV16|TRBJ1-1
TGTGCCAGCAGCCATCGGTGGGGTAACACTGAAGCTTTCTTT
CASSHRWGNTEAFF
>once|.|TRBV11-2|TRBJ1-5
TGTGCCAGCAGCTCGGGACTTTATAGCAATCAGCCCCAGCATTTT
CASSSGLYSNQPQHF
>.|TRBD1|TRBV7-8|TRBJ2-7
TGTGCCAGCAGCTTAGATCATCTCCCCGGGACAGATGCCTACGAGCAGTACTTC
CASSLDHLPGTDAYEQYF
>.|TRBD1|TRBV2|TRBJ1-4
TGTGCCAGCAGCCCCGGACAGGGTGAGGCAACTAATGAAAAACTGTTTTTT
CASSPGQGEATNEKLFF
>.|.|TRBV6-5|TRBJ1-6
TGTGCCAGCAGGTGGGGAGGGTCCTATAATTCACCCCTCCACTTT
CASRWGGSYNSPLHF
>.|TRBD2|TRBV12-5|TRBJ2-2
TGTGCTAGTGCCCTGGGACTAGCGGGAGTGATTAACACCGGGGAGCTGTTTTTT
CASALGLAGVINTGELFF
>.|TRBD2|TRBV7-9|TRBJ2-1
TGTGCCAGCAGCTCTACGGGACTAGCAGAATACAATGAGCAGTTCTTC
CASSSTGLAEYNEQFF
>.|TRBD1|TRBV5-4|TRBJ2-7
TGTGCCAGCAGCGGGGACAGGGACTACGAGCAGTACTTC
CASSGDRDYEQYF